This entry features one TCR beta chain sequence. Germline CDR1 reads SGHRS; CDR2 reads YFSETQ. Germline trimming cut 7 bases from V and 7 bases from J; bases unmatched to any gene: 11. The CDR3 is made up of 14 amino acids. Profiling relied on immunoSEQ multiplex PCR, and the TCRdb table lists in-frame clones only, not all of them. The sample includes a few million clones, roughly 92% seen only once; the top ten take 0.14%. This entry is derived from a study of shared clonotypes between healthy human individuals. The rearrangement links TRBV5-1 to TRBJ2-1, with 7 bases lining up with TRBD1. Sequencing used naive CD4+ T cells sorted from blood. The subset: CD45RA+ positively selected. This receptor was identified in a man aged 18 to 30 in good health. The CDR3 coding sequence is TGCGCCAGCGGTGGCGGGCCGGACAGGAATGAGCAGTTCTTC. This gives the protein CASGGGPDRNEQFF.